Presented here are 3 T cell receptor beta chains from one specimen sequenced in a study of blood T cell repertoires in COVID-19. Libraries were prepared by immunoSEQ multiplex PCR; TCRdb keeps only in-frame clonotypes and omits some of them. The table has under 450,000 clones, over 75% seen once. Sample: peripheral blood. The receptors derive from a woman aged 35 to 49 with COVID-19, enrolled during active disease.

The chain combines TRBV6-5 with TRBJ2-1; 11 bases map to TRBD2. CDR3 length equals 14 residues. CDR1 MNHEY and CDR2 SVGAGI come from the germline V gene. The trim removed 7 bases at V and 6 bases at J, leaving 5 bases unmatched. The DNA for the CDR3 is TGTGCCAGCATCCTAGCGGGAGGACGCAATGAGCAGTTCTTC. It is translated as CASILAGGRNEQFF.

V and J are TRBV7-2 and TRBJ1-3; D is possibly TRBD1 (5 bases). This CDR3 region has 15 residues. Germline V gene sequence: CDR1 SGHTA, CDR2 FQGNSA. Trimming removed 1 base at V and 3 bases at J, with 10 bases between. CDR3 DNA sequence: TGTGCCAGCAGCTTAGTACAGGCCTATGGAAACACCATATATTTT. Translation: CASSLVQAYGNTIYF.

This rearrangement joins TRBV19 to TRBJ2-5; 7 bases are shared with TRBD1. The CDR3 extends over 15 amino acids. Germline V gene lookup returns CDR1 LNHDA and CDR2 SQIVND (reference sequence). The trim removed 3 bases at V and 0 bases at J, leaving 4 bases unmatched. The CDR3 nucleotides read TGTGCCAGTAGTATCACAGGGGTTTACCAAGAGACCCAGTACTTC. Protein: CASSITGVYQETQYF.